The 24 T cell receptor beta chains presented below share a single source sample, sequenced in a study of Ad26.COV2.S vaccination and SARS-CoV-2 variants. This sample's treatment: around 19 received Ad26.COV2.S at low or high dose, single or two shots; 5 received placebo; per-sample allocation not given. Repertoires come from day 63 after the first vaccine or placebo injection. Profiling relied on immunoSEQ multiplex PCR, and the TCRdb table lists in-frame clones only, not all of them. The sample lists 500,000 or so clones, roughly 87% seen once, with 2% to 3% in the top ten. Sample: peripheral blood, taken in a trial of Ad26.COV2.S vaccine versus placebo. Source of these receptors: a person aged 18-60 years who received the Ad26.COV2.S COVID-19 vaccine or a placebo.

The chain recombines TRBV3-1 (or the pseudogene TRBV3-2) with TRBJ2-7, with 15 bases matching TRBD2. The CDR3 contains 16 residues. CDR1 and CDR2 (germline): LGHDT, YNNKEL (reference sequence). J gave up 7 bases and V 3 bases, and 7 bases lay outside the gene matches. In DNA form, the CDR3 reads TGTGCCAGCAGCCAGGCCGGACTAGCGGGGGGGTATGAGCAGTACTTC. This sequence encodes CASSQAGLAGGYEQYF.

This clone was detected once. The J gene is TRBJ2-2, the V gene TRBV5-1; D could derive from TRBD1 or TRBD2 (6 bases each). Per the germline V gene, CDR1 is SGHRS and CDR2 is YFSETQ. Trimming removed 4 bases from V and 8 bases from J, with 24 bases in between. The CDR3 sequence is 17 residues long. This CDR3 is CASSPPGFWGAGGELFF. The CDR3 DNA reads TGCGCCAGCAGCCCGCCCGGCTTCTGGGGGGCGGGAGGGGAGCTGTTTTTT.

CDR3 bases: TGTGCCAGCAGTGCCACAGGAAGCTCCTACAATGAGCAGTTCTTC. Protein sequence: CASSATGSSYNEQFF. The chain links TRBV6-4 to TRBJ2-1, with a weak D call TRBD1 (5 bases). V lost 4 bases, J lost 0 bases, and 10 bases lay in between. The CDR3 covers 15 residues. Germline loops: CDR1 MRHNA, CDR2 SNTAGT.

V usage is TRBV27 and J usage is TRBJ2-7; the D gene could be TRBD1 or TRBD2 (6 bases each). The V and J ends lost 6 bases and 6 bases respectively, with 18 bases between them. The CDR3 is made up of 14 amino acids. Per the germline V gene, CDR1 is MNHEY and CDR2 is SMNVEV (reference sequence). The CDR3 region is CASSHGGLLAEQYF. The CDR3 nucleotides read TGTGCCAGCAGCCATGGGGGGCTGCTGGCCGAGCAGTACTTC.

The chain has TRBV2 and TRBJ2-6, with D perhaps TRBD1 (6 bases). Germline V gene data show CDR1 as SNHLY and CDR2 as FYNNEI. Trimming shortened V by 3 bases and J by 0 bases, and 9 bases separated the two germline ends. The CDR3 contains 16 residues. Here the CDR3 DNA reads TGTGCCAGCAGTGAGACAGGCCACTCTGGGGCCAACGTCCTGACTTTC. Residues: CASSETGHSGANVLTF.

The chain combines TRBV24-1 with TRBJ1-5; no clear D gene. There are 15 residues in the CDR3. The germline V gene encodes CDR1 KGHDR and CDR2 SFDVKD. V was clipped by 7 bases and J by 2 bases, with 14 bases between them. CDR3 amino acids: CATSLFQRGNQPQHF. DNA of the CDR3: TGTGCCACCAGCCTTTTCCAACGGGGCAATCAGCCCCAGCATTTT.

Only one count was recorded for this clone. The genes are TRBV5-1 and TRBJ1-1; the D is unclear. The CDR3 runs 13 residues. The germline V gene has CDR1 SGHRS and CDR2 YFSETQ. V lost 1 base to trimming and J lost 3 bases, with 7 bases between them. The DNA for the CDR3 is TGCGCCAGCAGCTTGTATGGGGACACTGAAGCTTTCTTT. It is translated as CASSLYGDTEAFF.

The V and J genes are TRBV6-5 and TRBJ1-6; no definite D call. This CDR3 is 15 amino acids long. V was trimmed by 5 bases and J by 3 bases, leaving 11 bases between them. Germline-derived CDR1 and CDR2 are MNHEY and SVGAGI. The CDR3 nucleotides are TGTGCCAGCAGTACCTCAGGCATCTATAATTCACCCCTCCACTTT. Amino acid sequence: CASSTSGIYNSPLHF.

The chain couples TRBV29-1 to TRBJ2-2; D perhaps matches TRBD1 (6 bases). The CDR3 totals 12 residues. Trimming stripped 6 bases from V and 6 bases from J, with 11 bases between. Germline V gene sequence: CDR1 SQVTM, CDR2 ANQGSEA. CDR3 DNA: TGCAGCGTCCTACAGGGCGCCGGGGAGCTGTTTTTT. Its protein is CSVLQGAGELFF.

The V gene is TRBV5-4, the J gene TRBJ1-2; 7 bases are shared with TRBD1. This CDR3 comprises 14 residues. CDR1 is SGHNT, CDR2 YYREEE, per germline (reference sequence). V dropped 4 bases and J dropped 4; count of bases not matched to a gene: 7. The CDR3 DNA follows: TGTGCCAGCAGCCTAGGGACAGCCGTCTATGGCTACACCTTC. It yields the protein CASSLGTAVYGYTF.

This chain joins TRBV29-1 and TRBJ2-3; maybe TRBD2 (5 bases). This CDR3 region has 12 residues. Looked up from germline, CDR1 is SQVTM and CDR2 is ANQGSEA. V was shortened by 7 bases and J by 7 bases, with 15 bases between the two germline ends. This chain's CDR3 is CSAGVDPHTQYF. CDR3 DNA: TGCAGCGCCGGGGTCGACCCCCATACGCAGTATTTT.

The V gene is TRBV5-5, the J gene TRBJ1-1; weak D call: TRBD1 (6 bases). The CDR3 extends over 14 amino acids. Germline CDR1 SGHKS, CDR2 YYEKEE (reference sequence). V was clipped by 1 base and J by 5 bases, with 12 bases between them. CDR3 protein: CASSLIGGATEAFF. In DNA form, the CDR3 reads TGTGCCAGCAGCTTGATTGGGGGCGCGACTGAAGCTTTCTTT. Variable domain in full (rest from reference TRBV5-5 and TRBJ1-1): DAGVTQSPTHLIKTRGQQVTLRCSPISGHKSVSWYQQVLGQGPQFIFQYYEKEERGRGNFPDRFSARQFPNYSSELNVNALLLGDSALYLCASSLIGGATEAFFGQGTRLTVV.

This rearrangement joins TRBV28 to TRBJ2-3; D remains unclear. The CDR3 is 11 residues long. Germline values: CDR1 MDHEN, CDR2 SYDVKM. Trimming left V 3 bases short and J 5 bases short, with 3 bases between. This chain's CDR3 is CASSFVDTQYF. CDR3 in DNA: TGTGCCAGCAGTTTCGTAGATACGCAGTATTTT.

The genes are TRBV7-2 and TRBJ2-1; D may be TRBD2 (6 bases). CDR3 size: 14 residues. V dropped 3 bases and J dropped 4 bases, with 10 bases sitting between them. Germline-derived CDR1 and CDR2 are SGHTA and FQGNSA. CDR3 in DNA: TGTGCCAGCAGCTTCAGCGGGCAGTACAATGAGCAGTTCTTC. Amino acids: CASSFSGQYNEQFF.

J is TRBJ2-1 and V is TRBV24-1; 7 bases map to TRBD2. The CDR3 is 16 amino acids. Germline V CDR1 and CDR2: KGHDR, SFDVKD. V shed 1 base, J shed 6 bases, and the junction held 8 bases outside the gene matches. CDR3 nucleotides: TGTGCCACCAGTGATTTTCGGGCGGGAGCGCCCAATGAGCAGTTCTTC. Its protein is CATSDFRAGAPNEQFF.

This clone has more than one count but fewer than ten. The chain employs TRBV5-6 and TRBJ2-2; a weak D match, TRBD2 (6 bases). Germline CDR1 SGHDT, CDR2 YYEEEE. This CDR3 region has 15 residues. The V gene lost 3 bases and the J gene lost 4 bases, with 13 bases spanning the gap. In DNA form, the CDR3 reads TGTGCCAGCAGCTGGGGACTCAAGGTCACCGGGGAGCTGTTTTTT. Residues: CASSWGLKVTGELFF.

V and J are TRBV6-1 and TRBJ2-7, with D hard to call. The CDR3 has 16 amino acids. V lost 0 bases to trimming and J lost 1 base, with 13 bases between them. Germline lookup yields CDR1 MNHNS and CDR2 SASEGT. CDR3 region: CASSEALLKVSYEQYF. CDR3 nucleotide sequence: TGTGCCAGCAGTGAAGCGCTTCTTAAGGTTTCCTACGAGCAGTACTTC.

This chain links TRBV7-2 with TRBJ2-3; 15 positions match TRBD2. Losses at the gene ends were 4 bases for V and 5 bases for J; bases not matched to a gene: 1. Germline values: CDR1 SGHTA, CDR2 FQGNSA. The CDR3 spans 15 residues. Here the CDR3 reads CASSWGLAGGDTQYF. CDR3 bases: TGTGCCAGCAGCTGGGGACTAGCGGGAGGAGATACGCAGTATTTT. The whole variable domain, remainder taken from reference TRBV7-2 and TRBJ2-3, is GAGVSQSPSNKVTEKGKDVELRCDPISGHTALYWYRQSLGQGLEFLIYFQGNSAPDKSGLPSDRFSAERTGGSVSTLTIQRTQQEDSAVYLCASSWGLAGGDTQYFGPGTRLTVL.

The rearrangement uses TRBV29-1 and TRBJ1-1; 9 bases fit TRBD1. This CDR3 region has 14 residues. Germline V gene data show CDR1 as SQVTM and CDR2 as ANQGSEA. Unmatched junction bases numbered 7, after V lost 7 bases and J lost 1 base. CDR3 sequence reads: CSAARTGENTEAFF. The CDR3 DNA sequence: TGCAGCGCCGCCCGGACAGGGGAGAACACTGAAGCTTTCTTT.

The CDR3 DNA sequence: TGTGCCAGCAGCTCTCAGGGTGGTTCAAACTATGGCTACACCTTC. This sequence encodes CASSSQGGSNYGYTF. The chain uses TRBV7-2 and TRBJ1-2; D possibly corresponds to TRBD1 (5 bases). The CDR3 runs 15 residues. The germline V gene has CDR1 SGHTA and CDR2 FQGNSA. V lost 4 bases and J 2 bases, leaving 14 bases between the germline ends.

The chain links TRBV18 to TRBJ1-2; a weak D match, TRBD1 (5 bases). Per the germline V gene, CDR1 is KGHSH and CDR2 is LQKENI. This CDR3 has 17 amino acids. Trimming stripped 6 bases from V and 4 bases from J, with 24 bases between. The CDR3 nucleotides are TGTGCCAGCTCTCCGAACCCCGGGACCGTGGTGAGCTATGGCTACACCTTC. Amino acid sequence: CASSPNPGTVVSYGYTF.

The chain recombines TRBV28 with TRBJ1-2; no clear D. The CDR3 length is 11 residues. Germline lookup yields CDR1 MDHEN and CDR2 SYDVKM. Trimming removed 3 bases from V and 6 bases from J, with 5 bases in between. CDR3 sequence (DNA): TGTGCCAGCAGTTTTAATCATGGCTACACCTTC. Protein: CASSFNHGYTF.

The CDR3 spells CASSIGRYTQYF. In DNA form, the CDR3 reads TGTGCCAGTAGTATAGGGAGGTATACGCAGTATTTT. The rearrangement joins TRBV19 to TRBJ2-3, with D possibly TRBD2 on 5 matching bases. Deletions cut 1 base from V and 7 bases from J, with 6 bases between. This CDR3 spans 12 amino acids. The germline gives CDR1 LNHDA, CDR2 SQIVND (reference sequence).

Only a few counts were recorded for this clone. The chain joins TRBV20-1 to TRBJ1-5; D remains unclear. CDR1 is DFQATT, CDR2 SNEGSKA, per germline (reference sequence). The CDR3 is made up of 10 amino acids. Trimming left V 3 bases short and J 14 bases short, with 11 bases between. The CDR3 sequence is CSASGQVEHF. In nucleotides, the CDR3 is TGCAGTGCTAGTGGGCAGGTAGAGCATTTT.